The source of this T cell receptor (beta chain) is a study of pediatric ulcerative colitis. Study-wide points: Blood-rectal clonal overlap within each person was significantly higher in ulcerative colitis patients than controls.

The data were produced by immunoSEQ multiplex PCR, yet TCRdb's version contains in-frame clones alone and is incomplete. The data show under 15,000 clones, around 77% seen once. A word on this clone: No antigen is known for it.

This CDR3 is 17 amino acids long. V trimming: 5 bases; J trimming: 4 bases; junction bases outside the gene matches: 10. Germline loops: CDR1 LNHDA, CDR2 SQIVND (reference sequence). During colonoscopy, one to two rectal pinch biopsies were collected. The clonotype comes from a boy aged 5-17 years who was a control in a study of pediatric ulcerative colitis. The rearrangement uses TRBV19 and TRBJ2-7; TRBD2 aligns across 14 bases. Sequencing used gut tissue. CDR3 sequence: CASSPGTSGSGGYEQYF. The CDR3 DNA is TGTGCCAGTAGTCCCGGGACTAGCGGGAGTGGGGGATACGAGCAGTACTTC. Combining the CDR3 with reference TRBV19 and TRBJ2-7 gives the whole variable domain DGGITQSPKYLFRKEGQNVTLSCEQNLNHDAMYWYRQDPGQGLRLIYYSQIVNDFQKGDIAEGYSVSREKKESFPLTVTSAQKNPTAFYLCASSPGTSGSGGYEQYFGPGTRLTVT.